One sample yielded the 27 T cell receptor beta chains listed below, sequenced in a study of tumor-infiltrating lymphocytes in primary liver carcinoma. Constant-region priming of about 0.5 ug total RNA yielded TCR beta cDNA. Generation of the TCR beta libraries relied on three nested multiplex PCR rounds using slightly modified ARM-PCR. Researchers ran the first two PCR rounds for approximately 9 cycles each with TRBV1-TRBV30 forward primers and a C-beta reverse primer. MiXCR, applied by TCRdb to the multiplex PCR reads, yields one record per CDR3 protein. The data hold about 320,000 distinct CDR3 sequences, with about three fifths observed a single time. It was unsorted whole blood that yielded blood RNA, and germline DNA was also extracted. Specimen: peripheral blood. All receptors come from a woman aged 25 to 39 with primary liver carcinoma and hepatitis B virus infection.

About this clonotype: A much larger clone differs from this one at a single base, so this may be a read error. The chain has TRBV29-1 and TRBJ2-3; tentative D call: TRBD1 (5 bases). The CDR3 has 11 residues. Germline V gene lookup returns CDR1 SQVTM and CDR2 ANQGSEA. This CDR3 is CGAGYADTQYF. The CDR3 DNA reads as TGCGGCGCAGGGTACGCAGATACGCAGTATTTT.

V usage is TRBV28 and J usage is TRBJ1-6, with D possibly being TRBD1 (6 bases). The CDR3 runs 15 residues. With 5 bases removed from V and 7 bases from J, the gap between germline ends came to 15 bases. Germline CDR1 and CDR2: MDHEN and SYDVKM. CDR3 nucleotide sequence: TGTGCCAGCAGTAAACAGGGAACTAGCAATTCACCCCTCCACTTT. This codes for CASSKQGTSNSPLHF.

CDR3 region: CASSDDGQGPNEKLFF. The CDR3 bases are TGCGCCAGCAGCGACGACGGACAGGGGCCTAATGAAAAACTGTTTTTT. The chain employs TRBV5-1 and TRBJ1-4; 9 nucleotides align to TRBD1. After removal of 4 bases from V and 3 bases from J, the junction contained 7 bases not matched to a gene. The CDR3 is 16 residues long. Germline V lookup: CDR1 SGHRS, CDR2 YFSETQ.

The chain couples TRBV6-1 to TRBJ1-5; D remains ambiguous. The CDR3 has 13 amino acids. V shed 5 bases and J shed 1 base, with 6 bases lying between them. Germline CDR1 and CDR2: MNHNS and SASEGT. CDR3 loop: CASSRESNQPQHF. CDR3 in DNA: TGTGCCAGCAGTAGAGAAAGCAATCAGCCCCAGCATTTT.

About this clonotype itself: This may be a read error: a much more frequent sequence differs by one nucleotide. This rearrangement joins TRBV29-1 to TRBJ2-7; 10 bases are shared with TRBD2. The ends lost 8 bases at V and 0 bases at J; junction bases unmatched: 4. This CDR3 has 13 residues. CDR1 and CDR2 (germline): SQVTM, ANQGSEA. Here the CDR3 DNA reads TGCAGCTTCAGACTAGCGGGCTCCTACGAGCAGTACTTC. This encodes CSFRLAGSYEQYF.

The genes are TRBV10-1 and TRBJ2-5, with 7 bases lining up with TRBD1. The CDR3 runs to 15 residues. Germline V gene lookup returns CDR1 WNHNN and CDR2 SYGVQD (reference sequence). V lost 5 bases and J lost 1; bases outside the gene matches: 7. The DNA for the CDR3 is TGCGCCAGCAGTTCAGGGGGAGAGTTCCAAGAGACCCAGTACTTC. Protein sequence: CASSSGGEFQETQYF.

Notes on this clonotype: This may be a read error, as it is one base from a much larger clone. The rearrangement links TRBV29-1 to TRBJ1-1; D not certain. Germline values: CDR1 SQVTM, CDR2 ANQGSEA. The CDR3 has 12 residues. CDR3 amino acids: CGVEEGGSEAFF. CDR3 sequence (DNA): TGCGGCGTTGAGGAAGGAGGGTCTGAAGCTTTCTTT.

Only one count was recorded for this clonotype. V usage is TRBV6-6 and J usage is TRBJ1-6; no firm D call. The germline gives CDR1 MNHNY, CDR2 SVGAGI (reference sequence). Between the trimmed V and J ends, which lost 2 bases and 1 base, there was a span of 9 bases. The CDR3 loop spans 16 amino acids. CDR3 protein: CASSYTESSYNSPLHF. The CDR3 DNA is TGTGCCAGCAGTTACACAGAGAGTTCCTATAATTCACCCCTCCACTTT.

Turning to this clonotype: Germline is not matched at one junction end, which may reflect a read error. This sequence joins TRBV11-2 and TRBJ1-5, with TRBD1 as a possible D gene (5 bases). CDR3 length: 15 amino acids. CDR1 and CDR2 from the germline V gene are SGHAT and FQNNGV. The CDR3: CASSLNHRRNQPQNF. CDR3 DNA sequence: TGTGCCAGCAGCTTAAATCACAGGAGGAATCAGCCCCAGAATTTT.

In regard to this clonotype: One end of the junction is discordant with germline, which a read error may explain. Here the CDR3 reads CASGFSGQRNTEALF. In DNA, the CDR3 is TGTGCTAGTGGTTTCTCGGGACAGCGGAACACTGAAGCTCTCTTT. The chain carries TRBV12-5 and TRBJ1-1, with TRBD1 matching over 7 bases. The germline V gene has CDR1 LGHNT and CDR2 FRNRAP. This CDR3 comprises 15 residues.

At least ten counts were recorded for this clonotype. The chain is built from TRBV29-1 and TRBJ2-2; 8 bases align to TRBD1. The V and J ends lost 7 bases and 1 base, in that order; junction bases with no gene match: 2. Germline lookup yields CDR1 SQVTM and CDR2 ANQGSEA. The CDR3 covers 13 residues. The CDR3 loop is CSGQGRNTGELFF. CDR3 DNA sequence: TGCAGCGGACAGGGGAGGAACACCGGGGAGCTGTTTTTT.

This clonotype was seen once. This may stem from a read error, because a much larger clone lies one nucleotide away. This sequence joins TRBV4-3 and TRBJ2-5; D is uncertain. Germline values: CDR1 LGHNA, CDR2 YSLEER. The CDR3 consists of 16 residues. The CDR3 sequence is CASNQDLTSQGETQYF. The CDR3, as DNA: TGCGCCAGCAACCAAGATCTGACCTCACAAGGAGAGACCCAGTACTTC.

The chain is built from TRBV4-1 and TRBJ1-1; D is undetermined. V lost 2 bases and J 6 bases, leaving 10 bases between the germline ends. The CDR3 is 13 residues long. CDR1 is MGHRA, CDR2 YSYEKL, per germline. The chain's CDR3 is CASSQSGGPEAFF. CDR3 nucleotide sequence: TGCGCCAGCAGCCAAAGTGGCGGACCTGAAGCTTTCTTT.

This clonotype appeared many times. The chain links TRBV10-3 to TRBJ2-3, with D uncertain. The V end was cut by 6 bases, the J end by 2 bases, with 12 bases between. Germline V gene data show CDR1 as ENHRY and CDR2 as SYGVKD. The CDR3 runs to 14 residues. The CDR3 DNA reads TGTGCCATCAGCCAGTCCAGATCCACAGATACGCAGTATTTT. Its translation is CAISQSRSTDTQYF.

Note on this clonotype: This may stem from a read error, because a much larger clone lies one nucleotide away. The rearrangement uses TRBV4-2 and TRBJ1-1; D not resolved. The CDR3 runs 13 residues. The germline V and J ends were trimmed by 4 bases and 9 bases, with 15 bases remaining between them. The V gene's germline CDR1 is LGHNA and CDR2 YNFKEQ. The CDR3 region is CASSLHSAAKAFF. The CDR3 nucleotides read TGTGCCAGCAGCCTACACTCGGCGGCCAAAGCTTTCTTT.

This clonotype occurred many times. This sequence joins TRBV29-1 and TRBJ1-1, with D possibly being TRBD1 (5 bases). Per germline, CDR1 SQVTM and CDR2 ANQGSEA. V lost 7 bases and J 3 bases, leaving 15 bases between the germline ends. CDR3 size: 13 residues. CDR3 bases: TGCAGCGCGAAACCTCAGGGACACACTGAAGCTTTCTTT. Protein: CSAKPQGHTEAFF.

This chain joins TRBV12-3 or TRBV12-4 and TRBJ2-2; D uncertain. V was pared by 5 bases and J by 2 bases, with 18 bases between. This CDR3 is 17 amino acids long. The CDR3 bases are TGTGCCAGCAGTCCCCCGCCACGTTATTTAAACACCGGGGAGCTGTTTTTT. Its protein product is CASSPPPRYLNTGELFF.

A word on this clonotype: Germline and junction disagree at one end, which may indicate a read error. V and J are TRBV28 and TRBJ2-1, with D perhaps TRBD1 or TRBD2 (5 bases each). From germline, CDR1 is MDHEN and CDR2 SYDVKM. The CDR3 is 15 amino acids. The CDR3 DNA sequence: TGTGCCAGCAGTTTCATCGAAGGGGACCAAAATGAGCAGTCCTTC. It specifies CASSFIEGDQNEQSF.

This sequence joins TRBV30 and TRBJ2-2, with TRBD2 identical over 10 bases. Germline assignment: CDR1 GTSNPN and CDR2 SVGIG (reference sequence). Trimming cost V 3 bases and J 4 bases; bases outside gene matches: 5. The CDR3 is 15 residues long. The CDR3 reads CAWSRSGRGTGELFF. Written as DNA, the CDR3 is TGTGCCTGGAGCCGCAGCGGGAGGGGCACCGGGGAGCTGTTTTTT.

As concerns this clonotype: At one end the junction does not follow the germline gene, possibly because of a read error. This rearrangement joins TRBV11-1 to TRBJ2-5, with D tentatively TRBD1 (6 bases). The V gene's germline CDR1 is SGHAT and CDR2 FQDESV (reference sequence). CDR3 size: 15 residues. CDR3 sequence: CASSLGYRAQEIQYF. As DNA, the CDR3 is TGTGCCAGTAGCTTAGGGTACAGGGCCCAAGAGATCCAGTACTTC. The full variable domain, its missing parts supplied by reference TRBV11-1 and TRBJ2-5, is EAEVAQSPRYKITEKSQAVAFWCDPISGHATLYWYRQILGQGPELLVQFQDESVVDDSQLPKDRFSAERLKGVDSTLKIQPAELGDSAMYLCASSLGYRAQEIQYFGPGTRLLVL.

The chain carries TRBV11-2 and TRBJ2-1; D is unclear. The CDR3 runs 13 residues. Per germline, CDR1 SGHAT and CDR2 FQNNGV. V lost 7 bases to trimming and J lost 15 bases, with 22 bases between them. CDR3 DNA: TGTGCCAGCAAACCGGCCCTATGGGATGATCGGTTCTTC. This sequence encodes CASKPALWDDRFF.

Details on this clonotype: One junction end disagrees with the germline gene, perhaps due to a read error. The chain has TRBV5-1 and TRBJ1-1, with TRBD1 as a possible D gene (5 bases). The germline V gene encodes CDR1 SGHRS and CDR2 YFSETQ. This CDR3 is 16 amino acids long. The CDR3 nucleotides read TGCGCCAGGAGCTTCGCGGCAGGGCCCATGAACACTGAAGCTTTCTTT. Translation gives CARSFAAGPMNTEAFF.

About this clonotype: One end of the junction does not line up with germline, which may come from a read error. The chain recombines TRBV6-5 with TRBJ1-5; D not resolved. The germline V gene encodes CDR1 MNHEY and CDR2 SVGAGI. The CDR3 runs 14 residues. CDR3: CASRALGNNQPQHF. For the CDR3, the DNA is TGTGCCAGCAGAGCTTTAGGTAACAATCAACCCCAGCATTTT.

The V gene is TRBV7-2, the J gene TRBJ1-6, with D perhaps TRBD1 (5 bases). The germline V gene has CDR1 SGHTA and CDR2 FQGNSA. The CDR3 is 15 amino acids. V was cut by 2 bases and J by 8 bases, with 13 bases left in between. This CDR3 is CASSLSWVGDSPLHF. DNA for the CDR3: TGTGCCAGCAGCTTATCGTGGGTGGGGGATTCACCCCTCCACTTT.

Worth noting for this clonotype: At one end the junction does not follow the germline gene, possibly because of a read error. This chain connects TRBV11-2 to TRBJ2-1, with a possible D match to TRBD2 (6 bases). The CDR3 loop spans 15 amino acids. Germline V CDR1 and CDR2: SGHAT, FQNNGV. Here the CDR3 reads CTSSLAPGLSVEQFF. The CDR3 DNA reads TGTACCAGCAGCTTAGCGCCTGGACTATCCGTCGAGCAGTTCTTC. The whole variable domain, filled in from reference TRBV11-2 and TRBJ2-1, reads EAGVAQSPRYKIIEKRQSVAFWCNPISGHATLYWYQQILGQGPKLLIQFQNNGVVDDSQLPKDRFSAERLKGVDSTLKIQPAKLEDSAVYLCTSSLAPGLSVEQFFGPGTRLTVL.

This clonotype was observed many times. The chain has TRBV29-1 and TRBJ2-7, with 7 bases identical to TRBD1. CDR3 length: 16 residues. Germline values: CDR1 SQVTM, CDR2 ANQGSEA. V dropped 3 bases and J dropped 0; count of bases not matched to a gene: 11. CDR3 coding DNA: TGCAGCGTTGAGGTGAGAGGGGGCAAATTCTCCTACGAGCAGTACTTC. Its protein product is CSVEVRGGKFSYEQYF.

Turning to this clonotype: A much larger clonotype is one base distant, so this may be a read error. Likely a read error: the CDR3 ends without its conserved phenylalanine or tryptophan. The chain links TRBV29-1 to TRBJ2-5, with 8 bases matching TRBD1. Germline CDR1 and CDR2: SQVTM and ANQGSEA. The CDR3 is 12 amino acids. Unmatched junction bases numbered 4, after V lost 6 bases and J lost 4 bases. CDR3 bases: TGCAGCGTCGCTACAGGGGGAGAGACCCAGTACTTG. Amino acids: CSVATGGETQYL.